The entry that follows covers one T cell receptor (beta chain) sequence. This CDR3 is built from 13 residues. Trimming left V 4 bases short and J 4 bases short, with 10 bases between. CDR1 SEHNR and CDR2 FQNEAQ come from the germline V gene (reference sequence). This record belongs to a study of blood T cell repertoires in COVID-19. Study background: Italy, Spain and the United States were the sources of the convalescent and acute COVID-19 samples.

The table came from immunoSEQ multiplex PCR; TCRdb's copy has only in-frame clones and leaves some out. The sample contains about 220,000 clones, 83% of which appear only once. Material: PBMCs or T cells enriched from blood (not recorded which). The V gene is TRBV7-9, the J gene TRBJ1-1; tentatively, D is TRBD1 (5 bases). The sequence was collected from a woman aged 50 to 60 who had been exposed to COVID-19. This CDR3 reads CASSSPGPTEAFF. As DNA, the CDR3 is TGTGCCAGCAGCTCCCCAGGGCCCACTGAAGCTTTCTTT.